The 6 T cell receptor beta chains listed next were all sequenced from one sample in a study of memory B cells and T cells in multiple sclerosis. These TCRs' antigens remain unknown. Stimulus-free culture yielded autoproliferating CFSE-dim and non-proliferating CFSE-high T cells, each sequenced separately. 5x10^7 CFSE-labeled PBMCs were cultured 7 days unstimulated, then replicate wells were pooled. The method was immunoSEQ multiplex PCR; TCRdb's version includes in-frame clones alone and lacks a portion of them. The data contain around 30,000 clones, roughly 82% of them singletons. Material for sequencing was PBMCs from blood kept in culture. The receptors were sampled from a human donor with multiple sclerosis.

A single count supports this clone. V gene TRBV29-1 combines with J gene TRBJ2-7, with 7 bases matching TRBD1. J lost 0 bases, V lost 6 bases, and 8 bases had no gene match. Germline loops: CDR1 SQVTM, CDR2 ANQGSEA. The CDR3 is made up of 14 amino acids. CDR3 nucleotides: TGCAGCGTGCAGACAGGGTTGAGCTCCTACGAGCAGTACTTC. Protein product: CSVQTGLSSYEQYF.

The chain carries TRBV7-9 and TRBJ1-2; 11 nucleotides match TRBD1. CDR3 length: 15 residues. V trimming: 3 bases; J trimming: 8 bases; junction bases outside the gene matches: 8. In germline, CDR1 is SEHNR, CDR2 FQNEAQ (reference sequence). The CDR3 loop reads CASSLIKGQGDGYTF. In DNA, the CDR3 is TGTGCCAGCAGCTTGATTAAGGGACAGGGGGACGGCTACACCTTC.

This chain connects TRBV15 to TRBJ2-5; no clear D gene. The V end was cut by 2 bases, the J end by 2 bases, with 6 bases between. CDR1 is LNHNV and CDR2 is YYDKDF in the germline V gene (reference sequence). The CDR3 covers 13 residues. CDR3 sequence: CATSRIPQETQYF. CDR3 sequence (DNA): TGTGCCACCAGCAGAATCCCACAAGAGACCCAGTACTTC.

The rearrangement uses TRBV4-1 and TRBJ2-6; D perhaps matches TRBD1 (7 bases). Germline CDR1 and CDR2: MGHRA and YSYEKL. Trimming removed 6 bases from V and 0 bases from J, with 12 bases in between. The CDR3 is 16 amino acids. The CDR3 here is CASRGGGPSGANVLTF. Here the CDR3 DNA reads TGCGCCAGCAGAGGAGGGGGCCCCTCTGGGGCCAACGTCCTGACTTTC.

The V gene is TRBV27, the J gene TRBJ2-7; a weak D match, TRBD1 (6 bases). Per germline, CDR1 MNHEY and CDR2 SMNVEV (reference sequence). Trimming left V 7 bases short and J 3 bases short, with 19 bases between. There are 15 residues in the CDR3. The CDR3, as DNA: TGTGCCAGCAAAGTCGGACAGACGTCCGGCTACGAGCAGTACTTC. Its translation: CASKVGQTSGYEQYF.

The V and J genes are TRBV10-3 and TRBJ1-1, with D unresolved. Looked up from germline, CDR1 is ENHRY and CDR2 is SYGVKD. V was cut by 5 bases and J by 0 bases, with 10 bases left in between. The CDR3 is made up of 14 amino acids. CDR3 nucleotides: TGTGCCATCAGTCCGGGTTATATGAACACTGAAGCTTTCTTT. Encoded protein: CAISPGYMNTEAFF.